Included here is one T cell receptor (beta chain) sequence, with context. Profiled with immunoSEQ multiplex PCR; TCRdb holds only in-frame clones, not every one. The sample has 60,000 to 85,000 clones; around 74% are singletons. This entry belongs to a study of blood T cell repertoires in COVID-19. Background on the study: Spain, Italy and the United States supplied samples that represented acute and convalescent COVID-19.

The germline CDR1 and CDR2 sequences are MNHNS and SASEGT. V lost 0 bases and J lost 7, with 13 bases in between. The CDR3 has 15 amino acids. The sequencing sample was made of peripheral blood. This rearrangement joins TRBV6-1 to TRBJ2-1; D unclear. The TCR was taken from a man aged 65 to 85 with acute or convalescent COVID-19. Here the CDR3 DNA reads TGTGCCAGCAGTGAAGCGCCGGGTCGGCTGAATGAGCAGTTCTTC. Translated: CASSEAPGRLNEQFF.